The rows below give T cell receptor beta chains drawn from one sample of a study of neurological immune-mediated disorders. Each CDR3 protein gets one entry after TCRdb re-called the 5' RACE reads with MiXCR. The sample records 70,000 to 95,000 distinct CDR3 sequences, about 13% being singletons. The specimen sequenced was PBMCs. These receptor sequences come from a female donor with HTLV-1-associated myelopathy (HAM/TSP). Each CDR3 is given with its conserved first and last residue. Fields, in order: D gene, V gene, J gene, clone size, CDR3 DNA, CDR3 protein. D genes are given only for firm matches. Only part of the rows carry a size: once, few, many, or a class if the clone is expanded.

d_call: .
v_call: TRBV19
j_call: TRBJ2-1
clone_size: many
cdr3_nt: TGTGCCACGACAGGGAGGACGGAGCAGTTCTTC
cdr3_aa: CATTGRTEQFF

d_call: .
v_call: TRBV5-1
j_call: TRBJ1-3
clone_size: many
cdr3_nt: TGCGCCAGCAGCCCGGAGAGGGGCACCATATATTTT
cdr3_aa: CASSPERGTIYF

d_call: .
v_call: TRBV12-3/TRBV12-4
j_call: TRBJ1-1
clone_size: many
cdr3_nt: TGTGCCAGCGGGTTGAGAGTGAACACTGAAGCTTTCTTT
cdr3_aa: CASGLRVNTEAFF

d_call: .
v_call: TRBV5-1
j_call: TRBJ2-4
clone_size: many
cdr3_nt: TGCGCCAGCAGCTTGGTAGGGGCCGATAAAAACATTCAGTACTTC
cdr3_aa: CASSLVGADKNIQYF

d_call: TRBD2
v_call: TRBV11-2
j_call: TRBJ2-1
clone_size: many
cdr3_nt: TGTGCCAGCAGCTTCAAGCTTTCGGGGGGGCAAGTTGAGCAGTTCTTC
cdr3_aa: CASSFKLSGGQVEQFF

d_call: .
v_call: TRBV5-1
j_call: TRBJ2-2
clone_size: .
cdr3_nt: TGCGCCAGCAGCTTAGAGATAGCCCGGGAGCTGTTTTTT
cdr3_aa: CASSLEIARELFF

d_call: TRBD2
v_call: TRBV20-1
j_call: TRBJ2-7
clone_size: many
cdr3_nt: TGCAGTGCTAGGCGCGGGGGGGAGGACGAGCAGTACTTC
cdr3_aa: CSARRGGEDEQYF

d_call: TRBD1
v_call: TRBV28
j_call: TRBJ1-2
clone_size: .
cdr3_nt: TGTGCCAGCAGTCTGGGTCGGACCACCACGTTATGGACAGGGTCCAACCATGGCTACACCTTC
cdr3_aa: CASSLGRTTTLWTGSNHGYTF

d_call: .
v_call: TRBV2
j_call: TRBJ1-1
clone_size: .
cdr3_nt: TGTGCCAGCAGTCACAACGGGGAGGACACTGAAGCTTTGTTT
cdr3_aa: CASSHNGEDTEALF

d_call: .
v_call: TRBV7-9
j_call: TRBJ2-1
clone_size: many
cdr3_nt: TGTGCCAGCAGCTTAGAGAGGGGTGATGAGCAGTTCTTC
cdr3_aa: CASSLERGDEQFF

d_call: .
v_call: TRBV11-2
j_call: TRBJ2-2
clone_size: many
cdr3_nt: TGTGCCAGCAGCTTAGTCCTCAGCGCCGGGGAGCTGTTTTTT
cdr3_aa: CASSLVLSAGELFF

d_call: TRBD2
v_call: TRBV6-5
j_call: TRBJ2-1
clone_size: few
cdr3_nt: TGTGCCAGCAGTTACTCTGGGCGGGGGGGCCGGAGCTCCTACAATGAGCAGTTCTTC
cdr3_aa: CASSYSGRGGRSSYNEQFF

d_call: .
v_call: TRBV28
j_call: TRBJ1-2
clone_size: many
cdr3_nt: TGTGCCAGCAGTTACGACAGGCACTATGGCTACACCTTC
cdr3_aa: CASSYDRHYGYTF

d_call: .
v_call: TRBV10-3
j_call: TRBJ2-5
clone_size: many
cdr3_nt: TGTGCCATCAGTCTTTCCCGGCCGGGCCAAGAGACCCAGTACTTC
cdr3_aa: CAISLSRPGQETQYF

d_call: .
v_call: TRBV5-1
j_call: TRBJ2-2
clone_size: many
cdr3_nt: TGCGCCAGCAGCTTGGTTCCCGGGAACACCGGGGAGCTGTTTTTT
cdr3_aa: CASSLVPGNTGELFF

d_call: .
v_call: TRBV2
j_call: TRBJ1-2
clone_size: many
cdr3_nt: TGTGCCAGCAGTGAGCAGAACTACTATGGCTACACCTTC
cdr3_aa: CASSEQNYYGYTF

d_call: .
v_call: TRBV7-9
j_call: TRBJ2-7
clone_size: .
cdr3_nt: TGTGCCAGCTGCCTACTTTTGAGGGGGGCCCCCTACGAGCAGTACTTC
cdr3_aa: CASCLLLRGAPYEQYF

d_call: TRBD1
v_call: TRBV6-2/TRBV6-3
j_call: TRBJ2-1
clone_size: .
cdr3_nt: TGTGCCAGCACTGACAGGGGAACTAGCAATGAGCAGTTCTTC
cdr3_aa: CASTDRGTSNEQFF

d_call: TRBD2
v_call: TRBV12-3/TRBV12-4
j_call: TRBJ2-1
clone_size: many
cdr3_nt: TGTGCCAGCAGTCTCACTAGCGGGGACACCACGGAGTTCTTC
cdr3_aa: CASSLTSGDTTEFF

d_call: .
v_call: TRBV6-6
j_call: TRBJ2-7
clone_size: .
cdr3_nt: TGTGCCAGCAGTTACTCGAGAGGGAACTCCTACGAGCAGTACTTC
cdr3_aa: CASSYSRGNSYEQYF

d_call: .
v_call: TRBV20-1
j_call: TRBJ1-5
clone_size: many
cdr3_nt: TGCAGTGCCTCCGGGACGCACAATCAGCCCCAGCATTTT
cdr3_aa: CSASGTHNQPQHF

d_call: TRBD1
v_call: TRBV29-1
j_call: TRBJ2-7
clone_size: many
cdr3_nt: TGCAGCGTCGAGACCCGGGACAGGGGCTCGTACGAGCAGTACTTC
cdr3_aa: CSVETRDRGSYEQYF

d_call: TRBD1
v_call: TRBV6-1
j_call: TRBJ1-2
clone_size: many
cdr3_nt: TGTGCCAGCAGTACCTTCAGGGGGAAGGTGACCTATGGCTACACCTTC
cdr3_aa: CASSTFRGKVTYGYTF

d_call: .
v_call: TRBV9
j_call: TRBJ1-6
clone_size: .
cdr3_nt: TGTGCCAGCAGCGTAGGGACTTCAGGATGGAATTCACCCCTCCACTTT
cdr3_aa: CASSVGTSGWNSPLHF

d_call: .
v_call: TRBV29-1
j_call: TRBJ2-7
clone_size: many
cdr3_nt: TGCAGCGTTGAAGCCAGCCACTCCTACGAGCAGTACTTC
cdr3_aa: CSVEASHSYEQYF

d_call: TRBD1
v_call: TRBV20-1
j_call: TRBJ2-7
clone_size: many
cdr3_nt: TGCAGTGCTAGAGAGGACAGGATATCCTACGAGCAGTACTTC
cdr3_aa: CSAREDRISYEQYF

d_call: TRBD1
v_call: TRBV5-6
j_call: TRBJ2-1
clone_size: many
cdr3_nt: TGTGCCAGCAGCGCTGGGGGACAGGGGGATAATGAGCAGTTCTTC
cdr3_aa: CASSAGGQGDNEQFF

d_call: TRBD1
v_call: TRBV5-1
j_call: TRBJ2-5
clone_size: many
cdr3_nt: TGCGCCAGCAGCCGGGACAGGGGGAAAGAGACCCAGTACTTC
cdr3_aa: CASSRDRGKETQYF

d_call: TRBD2
v_call: TRBV20-1
j_call: TRBJ2-1
clone_size: .
cdr3_nt: TGCAGTGCTTGGACTAGCGGGGGAAAATACAATGAGCAGTTCTTC
cdr3_aa: CSAWTSGGKYNEQFF

d_call: TRBD2
v_call: TRBV20-1
j_call: TRBJ2-3
clone_size: many
cdr3_nt: TGCAGTGCTAGAGATTCGCAGCGGGGGAGCACAGATACGCAGTATTTT
cdr3_aa: CSARDSQRGSTDTQYF

d_call: TRBD1
v_call: TRBV20-1
j_call: TRBJ2-2
clone_size: many
cdr3_nt: TGCAGTGCGCACAGGGGGAGAGCCGGGGAGCTGTTTTTT
cdr3_aa: CSAHRGRAGELFF

d_call: TRBD2
v_call: TRBV20-1
j_call: TRBJ2-1
clone_size: .
cdr3_nt: TGCAGTGCTTTAATACCGGGACTAGCATCCAGGAATGAGCAGTTCTTC
cdr3_aa: CSALIPGLASRNEQFF

d_call: .
v_call: TRBV15
j_call: TRBJ2-7
clone_size: many
cdr3_nt: TGTGCCACCAGCAGAGACGGGACCTTGTCCGAGCAGTACTTC
cdr3_aa: CATSRDGTLSEQYF

d_call: TRBD2
v_call: TRBV10-3
j_call: TRBJ2-3
clone_size: many
cdr3_nt: TGTGCCATCAGTGGCGGACTAGCAGCCCACGGGGCGCAGTATTTT
cdr3_aa: CAISGGLAAHGAQYF

d_call: TRBD2
v_call: TRBV5-1
j_call: TRBJ2-7
clone_size: many
cdr3_nt: TGCGCCAGCAGGCCCGGGACTAGCGGCTCCTACGAGCAGTACTTC
cdr3_aa: CASRPGTSGSYEQYF

d_call: .
v_call: TRBV25-1
j_call: TRBJ1-2
clone_size: many
cdr3_nt: TGTGCCAGCGGGACAATGGATGGCTACACCTTC
cdr3_aa: CASGTMDGYTF

d_call: .
v_call: TRBV15
j_call: TRBJ2-2
clone_size: many
cdr3_nt: TGTGCCACCAGCAGGCAGATACTAGCATCCGGGGAGCTGTTTTTT
cdr3_aa: CATSRQILASGELFF

d_call: TRBD2
v_call: TRBV7-6
j_call: TRBJ2-3
clone_size: many
cdr3_nt: TGTGCCAGCAGCTTAGGCGGGGGGCGGGATACGCAGTATTTT
cdr3_aa: CASSLGGGRDTQYF

d_call: .
v_call: TRBV7-2
j_call: TRBJ1-5
clone_size: many
cdr3_nt: TGTGCCAGCAGCGTAGAGGAGGATCAGCCCCAGCATTTT
cdr3_aa: CASSVEEDQPQHF

d_call: TRBD1
v_call: TRBV6-1
j_call: TRBJ1-5
clone_size: many
cdr3_nt: TGTGCCAGCAGTGAAGCGCAGGGGGCTCAGCCCCAGCATTTT
cdr3_aa: CASSEAQGAQPQHF

d_call: .
v_call: TRBV21-1
j_call: TRBJ1-2
clone_size: many
cdr3_nt: TGTGCCAGCAGCAAAGCGACCAGGGGGCACTATGGCTACACCTTC
cdr3_aa: CASSKATRGHYGYTF

d_call: TRBD1
v_call: TRBV15
j_call: TRBJ2-5
clone_size: many
cdr3_nt: TGTGCTACCAGCAGGAAGGGGGCAGGAGAGACCCAGTACTTC
cdr3_aa: CATSRKGAGETQYF

d_call: .
v_call: TRBV5-1
j_call: TRBJ2-3
clone_size: many
cdr3_nt: TGCGCCAGCAGCTTGACGGGACCTGCGGATACGCAGTATTTT
cdr3_aa: CASSLTGPADTQYF

d_call: .
v_call: TRBV5-1
j_call: TRBJ2-4
clone_size: many
cdr3_nt: TGCGCCAGCCACCGAGACCCTCAAAACATTCAGTACTTC
cdr3_aa: CASHRDPQNIQYF

d_call: .
v_call: TRBV5-1
j_call: TRBJ1-1
clone_size: .
cdr3_nt: TGCGCCAGCAGCTTGGACGGCGGGAACACTGAAGCTTTCTTT
cdr3_aa: CASSLDGGNTEAFF

d_call: TRBD1
v_call: TRBV6-2/TRBV6-3
j_call: TRBJ2-1
clone_size: many
cdr3_nt: TGTGACAGCAGCCCGGGACAGGGGATCGATGAGCAGTTCTTC
cdr3_aa: CDSSPGQGIDEQFF

d_call: TRBD1
v_call: TRBV5-1
j_call: TRBJ1-2
clone_size: medium-sized
cdr3_nt: TGCGCCAGCAGCAACACAGGGGCTACAAACTATGGCTACACCTTC
cdr3_aa: CASSNTGATNYGYTF

d_call: TRBD1
v_call: TRBV5-1
j_call: TRBJ2-3
clone_size: many
cdr3_nt: TGCGCCAGCAGCTCGACGACAGGGGGCACAGATACGCAGTATTTT
cdr3_aa: CASSSTTGGTDTQYF

d_call: TRBD1
v_call: TRBV24-1
j_call: TRBJ2-3
clone_size: many
cdr3_nt: TGTGCCACCAGTGACTCCGGACAGGGAATGATGGGGGATACGCAGTATTTT
cdr3_aa: CATSDSGQGMMGDTQYF